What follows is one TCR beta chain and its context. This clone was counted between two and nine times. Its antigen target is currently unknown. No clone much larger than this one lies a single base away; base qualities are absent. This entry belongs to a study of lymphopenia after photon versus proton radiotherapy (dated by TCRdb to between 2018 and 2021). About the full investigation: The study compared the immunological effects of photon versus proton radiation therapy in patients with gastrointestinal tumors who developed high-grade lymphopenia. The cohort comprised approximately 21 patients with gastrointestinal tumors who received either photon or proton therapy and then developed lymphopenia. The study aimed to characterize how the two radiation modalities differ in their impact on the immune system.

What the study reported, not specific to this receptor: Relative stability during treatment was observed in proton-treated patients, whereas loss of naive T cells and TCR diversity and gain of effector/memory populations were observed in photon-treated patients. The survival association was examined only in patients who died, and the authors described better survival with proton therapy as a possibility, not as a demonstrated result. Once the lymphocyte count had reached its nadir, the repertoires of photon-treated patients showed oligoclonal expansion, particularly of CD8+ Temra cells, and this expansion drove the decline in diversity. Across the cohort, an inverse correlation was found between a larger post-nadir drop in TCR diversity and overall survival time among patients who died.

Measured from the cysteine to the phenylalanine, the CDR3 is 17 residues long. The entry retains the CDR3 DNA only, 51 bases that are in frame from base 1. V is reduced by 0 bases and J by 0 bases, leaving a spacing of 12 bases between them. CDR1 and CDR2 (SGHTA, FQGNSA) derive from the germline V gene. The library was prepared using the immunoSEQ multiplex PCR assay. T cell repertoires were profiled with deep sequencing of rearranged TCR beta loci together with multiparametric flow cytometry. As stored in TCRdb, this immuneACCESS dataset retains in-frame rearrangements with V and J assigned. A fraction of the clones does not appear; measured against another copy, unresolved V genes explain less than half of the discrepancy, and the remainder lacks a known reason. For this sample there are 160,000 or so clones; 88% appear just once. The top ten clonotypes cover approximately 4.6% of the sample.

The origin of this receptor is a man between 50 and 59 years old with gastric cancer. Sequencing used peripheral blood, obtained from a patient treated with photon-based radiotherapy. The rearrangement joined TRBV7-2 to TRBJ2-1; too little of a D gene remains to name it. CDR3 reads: CASSLAKAKRSYNEQFF. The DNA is TGTGCCAGCAGCTTAGCGAAAGCGAAACGCTCCTACAATGAGCAGTTCTTC.